Listed here are 30 T cell receptor beta chains from one sample, sequenced in a study of blood T cells in healthy people across ages. A second PCR, run for about 7 to 11 cycles, used a sample-barcoded 5' primer plus a J-beta primer mix. TCRdb redid the calling of the 5' RACE reads with MiXCR, one entry per CDR3 protein. The sample consists of around 1,500,000 distinct CDR3 sequences, 28% of them appearing once. Sequencing was performed on blood. All receptors derive from a young woman in good health.

This clonotype was detected ten times or more. The chain couples TRBV5-1 to TRBJ1-6; D gene uncertain. Trimming cost V 0 bases and J 9 bases, with 10 bases left between them. CDR1 and CDR2 from the germline V gene are SGHRS and YFSETQ. This CDR3 is 14 amino acids long. CDR3 amino acids: CASSLGAFGSPLHF. In nucleotides, the CDR3 is TGCGCCAGCAGCTTGGGGGCCTTTGGTTCACCCCTCCACTTT. The whole variable domain, filled in from reference TRBV5-1 and TRBJ1-6, reads KAGVTQTPRYLIKTRGQQVTLSCSPISGHRSVSWYQQTPGQGLQFLFEYFSETQRNKGNFPGRFSGRQFSNSRSEMNVSTLELGDSALYLCASSLGAFGSPLHFGNGTRLTVT.

The chain has TRBV20-1 and TRBJ2-4, with D possibly TRBD2 on 5 matching bases. Per germline, CDR1 DFQATT and CDR2 SNEGSKA (reference sequence). This CDR3 is 17 amino acids long. V gave up 0 bases and J gave up 2 bases, with 17 bases separating them. The CDR3 protein is CSARESRPGMTKNIQYF. CDR3 sequence (DNA): TGCAGTGCTAGAGAGTCCCGTCCGGGGATGACCAAAAACATTCAGTACTTC.

This clonotype appeared many times. The chain couples TRBV5-1 to TRBJ2-2; 8 positions match TRBD1. The CDR3 spans 16 residues. V gave up 3 bases and J gave up 3 bases; unmatched junction bases: 7. Germline V gives CDR1 SGHRS, CDR2 YFSETQ. The CDR3 is CASSSPQGVDTGELFF. In nucleotides, the CDR3 is TGCGCCAGCAGCTCCCCACAGGGGGTGGACACCGGGGAGCTGTTTTTT.

A few counts support this clonotype. This may come from a read error, since a much larger clone is one base off. The rearrangement links TRBV12-3 or TRBV12-4 to TRBJ2-1, with unresolved D. V shed 4 bases and J shed 6 bases, with 7 bases lying between them. The CDR3 runs 12 residues. The CDR3 loop reads CASSYTSNEQFF. The CDR3 DNA reads TGTGCCAGCAGTTACACGAGCAATGAGCAGTTCTTC.

This clonotype turned up a few times. The chain links TRBV5-1 to TRBJ2-3, with D uncertain. CDR1 is SGHRS and CDR2 is YFSETQ in the germline V gene. With 2 bases removed from V and 4 bases from J, the gap between germline ends came to 11 bases. This CDR3 comprises 14 residues. CDR3 sequence reads: CASSLDQPPDTQYF. In DNA form, the CDR3 reads TGCGCCAGCAGCTTAGACCAACCGCCAGATACGCAGTATTTT.

J is TRBJ2-5 and V is TRBV7-9; D is possibly TRBD1 (5 bases). The J call may be faulty, since TRBJ2-7 better matches the DNA end. Germline V gene data show CDR1 as SEHNR and CDR2 as FQNEAQ (reference sequence). CDR3 length: 16 amino acids. The DNA for the CDR3 is TGTGCCAGCAGCTTACAGGGAAGCAGTAGATTCCACGAGCAGTACTTC. Amino acids: CASSLQGSSRFHEQYF.

The chain uses TRBV7-2 and TRBJ1-5; no definite D call. This CDR3 has 16 residues. Germline assignment: CDR1 SGHTA and CDR2 FQGNSA. The V end lost 0 bases, the J end lost 5 bases, and 14 bases lay between the germline ends. CDR3 in DNA: TGTGCCAGCAGCTTAGCAGCGTCAGTTAACTATCAGCCCCAGCATTTT. Amino acids: CASSLAASVNYQPQHF.

This clonotype was observed many times. The rearrangement links TRBV6-2 or TRBV6-3 to TRBJ2-7; unclear D gene. CDR1 is MNHEY, CDR2 SVGEGT, per germline. The CDR3 consists of 12 residues. Trimming left V 5 bases short and J 4 bases short, with 9 bases between. The CDR3, as DNA: TGTGCCAGCAGTACCCTCAGGTACGAGCAGTACTTC. Translating gives CASSTLRYEQYF.

The rearrangement uses TRBV12-3 or TRBV12-4 and TRBJ2-6, with 15 positions matching TRBD2. The CDR3 spans 19 residues. The V segment lost 2 bases and the J segment 4 bases; nucleotides outside the gene matches: 6. CDR3: CASSLTPGLAGGGANVLTF. The CDR3 nucleotides are TGTGCCAGCAGTTTAACCCCGGGACTAGCGGGAGGAGGGGCCAACGTCCTGACTTTC.

This clonotype was seen a few times. CDR3 coding DNA: TGTGCCAGCAGCCGAGAGAGGGGTCGGCCCCAGCATTTT. Translated: CASSRERGRPQHF. The chain carries TRBV3-1 and TRBJ1-5; D is possibly TRBD1 (5 bases). CDR3 size: 13 residues. The germline V gene encodes CDR1 LGHDT and CDR2 YNNKEL (reference sequence). Trimming shortened V by 4 bases and J by 9 bases, and 13 bases separated the two germline ends.

There are a few counts of this clonotype. The rearrangement uses TRBV7-9 and TRBJ2-7; D is unclear. CDR3 length: 13 amino acids. The V gene lost 5 bases and the J gene lost 3 bases, with 11 bases spanning the gap. Germline lookup yields CDR1 SEHNR and CDR2 FQNEAQ (reference sequence). The CDR3 here is CASSPDTVYEQYF. The DNA for the CDR3 is TGTGCCAGCAGCCCAGACACAGTCTACGAGCAGTACTTC. The full variable domain, completed using reference TRBV7-9 and TRBJ2-7, is DTGVSQNPRHKITKRGQNVTFRCDPISEHNRLYWYRQTLGQGPEFLTYFQNEAQLEKSRLLSDRFSAERPKGSFSTLEIQRTEQGDSAMYLCASSPDTVYEQYFGPGTRLTVT.

This clonotype was recorded a few times. The rearrangement links TRBV7-6 to TRBJ2-1, with D perhaps TRBD1 or TRBD2 (5 bases each). V gave up 5 bases and J gave up 5 bases, with 19 bases separating them. Germline CDR1 SGHVS, CDR2 FNYEAQ. This CDR3 has 16 residues. This CDR3 reads CASSLLGVSFDNEQFF. DNA of the CDR3: TGTGCCAGCAGCCTACTAGGGGTTTCATTTGACAATGAGCAGTTCTTC.

The chain is built from TRBV20-1 and TRBJ1-2, with a weak D call TRBD1 (5 bases). CDR3 length: 14 amino acids. Germline CDR1 and CDR2: DFQATT and SNEGSKA (reference sequence). Trimming shortened V by 4 bases and J by 0 bases, and 12 bases separated the two germline ends. The CDR3 DNA follows: TGCAGTGCTAACACAGGCCAAGCTAACTATGGCTACACCTTC. This translates into CSANTGQANYGYTF.

Regarding this clonotype: Given a much more abundant clone one base away, this may be a read error. V is TRBV20-1 and J is TRBJ2-1; perhaps TRBD1 as D (6 bases). Per the germline V gene, CDR1 is DFQATT and CDR2 is SNEGSKA (reference sequence). Trimming cost V 3 bases and J 8 bases, with 11 bases left between them. The CDR3 loop spans 12 amino acids. CDR3 DNA: TGCAGTGCTAGGTTAAACAGGGATGAGCAGTTCTTC. Its protein is CSARLNRDEQFF.

This chain uses TRBV29-1 with TRBJ2-5; TRBD1 agrees at 9 bases. The J call is in doubt because the DNA end fits TRBJ2-7 better. This CDR3 spans 13 amino acids. The germline CDR1 and CDR2 sequences are SQVTM and ANQGSEA. This chain's CDR3 is CSVSGTGINEQYF. The CDR3 DNA sequence: TGCAGCGTTTCCGGGACAGGGATTAACGAGCAGTACTTC.

This clonotype was found a few times. The chain combines TRBV12-3 or TRBV12-4 with TRBJ2-1; maybe TRBD2 (6 bases). V shed 1 base and J shed 5 bases, with 15 bases lying between them. The CDR3 runs 16 residues. CDR3: CASSLGSGTAHNEQFF. The CDR3 nucleotides are TGTGCCAGCAGTTTAGGTTCCGGGACTGCTCACAATGAGCAGTTCTTC.

This rearrangement joins TRBV6-4 to TRBJ2-3, with D tentatively TRBD1 (6 bases). V lost 8 bases and J lost 5, with 17 bases in between. The CDR3 runs to 14 residues. The V gene's germline CDR1 is MRHNA and CDR2 SNTAGT. The CDR3 loop is CASGRQVKLDTQYF. CDR3 coding DNA: TGTGCCAGCGGGAGACAGGTTAAATTAGATACGCAGTATTTT.

V and J are TRBV27 and TRBJ2-1; 9 bases are a match to TRBD2. The V segment lost 7 bases and the J segment 0 bases; nucleotides outside the gene matches: 7. Germline CDR1 is MNHEY and CDR2 is SMNVEV (reference sequence). The CDR3 extends over 16 amino acids. The CDR3 bases are TGTGCCAGCACCGAAAAGGGACTAGCCTCCTACAATGAGCAGTTCTTC. It specifies CASTEKGLASYNEQFF.

This chain uses TRBV5-1 with TRBJ2-1; 8 bases map to TRBD1. The V segment lost 9 bases and the J segment 8 bases; nucleotides outside the gene matches: 16. The CDR3 sequence is 15 residues long. From germline, CDR1 is SGHRS and CDR2 YFSETQ. This CDR3 is CATTPGGQGSDEQFF. DNA of the CDR3: TGCGCCACCACCCCTGGAGGACAGGGTTCCGATGAGCAGTTCTTC. Together with reference TRBV5-1 and TRBJ2-1, the CDR3 gives the full variable domain: KAGVTQTPRYLIKTRGQQVTLSCSPISGHRSVSWYQQTPGQGLQFLFEYFSETQRNKGNFPGRFSGRQFSNSRSEMNVSTLELGDSALYLCATTPGGQGSDEQFFGPGTRLTVL.

The chain uses TRBV20-1 and TRBJ1-5; no clear D. The V end lost 3 bases, the J end lost 5 bases, and 14 bases lay between the germline ends. Germline CDR1 DFQATT, CDR2 SNEGSKA (reference sequence). This CDR3 has 14 residues. The CDR3 region has the DNA TGCAGTGCTAGTGTTCTGGCAGGAGATCAGCCCCAGCATTTT. It translates to CSASVLAGDQPQHF.

This clonotype was detected a few times. V and J are TRBV6-2 or TRBV6-3 and TRBJ2-2; perhaps D is TRBD1 or TRBD2 (5 bases each). Trimming stripped 7 bases from V and 0 bases from J, with 15 bases between. The germline V gene encodes CDR1 MNHEY and CDR2 SVGEGT. The CDR3 spans 16 residues. The chain's CDR3 is CASTPWGLANTGELFF. The DNA for the CDR3 is TGTGCCAGCACCCCATGGGGGTTGGCGAACACCGGGGAGCTGTTTTTT.

This clonotype was recorded many times. The chain carries TRBV10-3 and TRBJ1-2; 7 bases fit TRBD1. The CDR3 length is 13 residues. The germline V gene encodes CDR1 ENHRY and CDR2 SYGVKD. J was trimmed by 5 bases and V by 4 bases; bases with no gene match: 4. The CDR3 coding sequence is TGTGCCATCAGTGGACAGGGCGTGTATGGCTACACCTTC. This codes for CAISGQGVYGYTF.

V is TRBV5-1 and J is TRBJ2-3; D call uncertain. The V gene's germline CDR1 is SGHRS and CDR2 YFSETQ. The V end was cut by 4 bases, the J end by 5 bases, with 11 bases between. The CDR3 totals 13 residues. CDR3 sequence (DNA): TGCGCCAGCAGCCCCACCCGAGGAGATACGCAGTATTTT. Its translation: CASSPTRGDTQYF. Combining the CDR3 with reference TRBV5-1 and TRBJ2-3 gives the whole variable domain KAGVTQTPRYLIKTRGQQVTLSCSPISGHRSVSWYQQTPGQGLQFLFEYFSETQRNKGNFPGRFSGRQFSNSRSEMNVSTLELGDSALYLCASSPTRGDTQYFGPGTRLTVL.

V and J are TRBV4-3 and TRBJ2-7, with unresolved D. Trimming shortened V by 0 bases and J by 8 bases, and 14 bases separated the two germline ends. Germline CDR1 is LGHNA and CDR2 is YSLEER. The length of the CDR3 is 14 residues. For the CDR3, the DNA is TGCGCCAGCAGCCAAGAAGGGCAGGCTGACAAGCAGTACTTC. This sequence encodes CASSQEGQADKQYF.

The CDR3 sequence is CASSQATSPLHF. DNA of the CDR3: TGTGCCAGCAGCCAAGCGACCTCACCCCTCCACTTT. This chain connects TRBV3-1 to TRBJ1-6; D remains unclear. This CDR3 is built from 12 residues. CDR1 and CDR2 (germline): LGHDT, YNNKEL (reference sequence). The ends were cut back, 1 base at V and 10 bases at J, with 5 bases in the middle. Using reference TRBV3-1 and TRBJ1-6 for the parts outside the CDR3, the full variable domain is DTAVSQTPKYLVTQMGNDKSIKCEQNLGHDTMYWYKQDSKKFLKIMFSYNNKELIINETVPNRFSPKSPDKAHLNLHINSLELGDSAVYFCASSQATSPLHFGNGTRLTVT.

The chain recombines TRBV28 with TRBJ2-5; D remains unclear. The CDR3 is 11 amino acids. V was shortened by 6 bases and J by 7 bases, with 9 bases between the two germline ends. The germline V gene has CDR1 MDHEN and CDR2 SYDVKM. The CDR3 DNA follows: TGTGCCAGCAGCGATATGGGGACCCAGTACTTC. It translates to CASSDMGTQYF.

V usage is TRBV4-1 and J usage is TRBJ2-7, with 10 bases fitting TRBD1. This CDR3 has 15 amino acids. V lost 3 bases to trimming and J lost 3 bases; unmatched junction nucleotides: 5. Germline CDR1 is MGHRA and CDR2 is YSYEKL. CDR3 sequence reads: CASSHRQGAGYEQYF. CDR3 nucleotides: TGCGCCAGCAGCCATAGACAGGGGGCAGGCTACGAGCAGTACTTC.

V usage is TRBV29-1 and J usage is TRBJ1-5, with D maybe TRBD1 (6 bases). The CDR3 covers 17 residues. Trimming cost V 3 bases and J 7 bases, with 25 bases left between them. Germline lookup yields CDR1 SQVTM and CDR2 ANQGSEA. CDR3 in amino acids: CSVDFLPLARGGQPQHF. DNA of the CDR3: TGCAGCGTTGACTTCCTACCCCTCGCCAGGGGAGGCCAGCCCCAGCATTTT.

This clonotype was observed a handful of times. V and J are TRBV15 and TRBJ1-5; D ambiguous. The germline gives CDR1 LNHNV, CDR2 YYDKDF (reference sequence). Trimming left V 0 bases short and J 7 bases short, with 7 bases between. The CDR3 covers 13 residues. The CDR3 loop reads CATSRDSAQPQHF. CDR3 sequence (DNA): TGTGCCACCAGCAGAGACTCGGCACAGCCCCAGCATTTT.

The J gene is TRBJ2-3, the V gene TRBV7-2, with 7 bases that match TRBD1. This CDR3 region has 14 residues. CDR1 and CDR2 from the germline V gene are SGHTA and FQGNSA. Germline trimming cut 7 bases from V and 1 base from J; bases unmatched to any gene: 5. CDR3 nucleotide sequence: TGTGCCAGCACCACAGACAGGGGCACAGATACGCAGTATTTT. Protein product: CASTTDRGTDTQYF. The full variable domain, completed using reference TRBV7-2 and TRBJ2-3, is GAGVSQSPSNKVTEKGKDVELRCDPISGHTALYWYRQSLGQGLEFLIYFQGNSAPDKSGLPSDRFSAERTGGSVSTLTIQRTQQEDSAVYLCASTTDRGTDTQYFGPGTRLTVL.